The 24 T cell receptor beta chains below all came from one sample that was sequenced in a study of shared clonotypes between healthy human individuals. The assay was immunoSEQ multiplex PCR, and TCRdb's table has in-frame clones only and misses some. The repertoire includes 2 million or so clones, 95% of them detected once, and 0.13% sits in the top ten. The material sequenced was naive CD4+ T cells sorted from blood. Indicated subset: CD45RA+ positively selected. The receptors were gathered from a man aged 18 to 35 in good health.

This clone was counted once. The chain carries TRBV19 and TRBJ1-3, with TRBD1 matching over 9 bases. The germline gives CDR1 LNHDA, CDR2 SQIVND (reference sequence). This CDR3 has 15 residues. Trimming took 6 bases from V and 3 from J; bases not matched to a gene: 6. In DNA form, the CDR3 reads TGTGCCAGTAGGACCGGGACAGGGAATGGAAACACCATATATTTT. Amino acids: CASRTGTGNGNTIYF.

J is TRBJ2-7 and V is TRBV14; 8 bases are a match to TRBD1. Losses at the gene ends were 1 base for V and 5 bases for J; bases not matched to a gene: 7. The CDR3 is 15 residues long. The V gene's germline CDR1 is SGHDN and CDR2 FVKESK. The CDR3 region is CASSQACQGADEQYF. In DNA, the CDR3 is TGTGCCAGCAGCCAAGCATGCCAGGGGGCTGACGAGCAGTACTTC. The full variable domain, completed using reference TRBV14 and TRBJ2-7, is EAGVTQFPSHSVIEKGQTVTLRCDPISGHDNLYWYRRVMGKEIKFLLHFVKESKQDESGMPNNRFLAERTGGTYSTLKVQPAELEDSGVYFCASSQACQGADEQYFGPGTRLTVT.

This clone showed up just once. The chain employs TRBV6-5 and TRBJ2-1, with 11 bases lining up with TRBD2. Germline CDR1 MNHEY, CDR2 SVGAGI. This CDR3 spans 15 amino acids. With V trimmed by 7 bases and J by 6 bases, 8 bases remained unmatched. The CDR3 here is CASNPGLAALNEQFF. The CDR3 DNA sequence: TGTGCCAGCAACCCGGGACTAGCGGCCCTCAATGAGCAGTTCTTC.

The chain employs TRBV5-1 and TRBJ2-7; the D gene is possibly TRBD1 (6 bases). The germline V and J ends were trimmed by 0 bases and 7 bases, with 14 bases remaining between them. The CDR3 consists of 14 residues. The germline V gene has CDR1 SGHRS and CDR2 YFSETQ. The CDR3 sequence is CASSLGAGVREQYF. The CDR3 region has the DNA TGCGCCAGCAGCTTGGGGGCAGGGGTGAGGGAGCAGTACTTC.

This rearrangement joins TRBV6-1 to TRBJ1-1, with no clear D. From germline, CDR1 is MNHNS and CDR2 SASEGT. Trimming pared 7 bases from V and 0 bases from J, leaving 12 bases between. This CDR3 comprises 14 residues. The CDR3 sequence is CASTSGNMNTEAFF. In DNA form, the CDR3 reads TGTGCCAGCACCTCGGGAAACATGAACACTGAAGCTTTCTTT.

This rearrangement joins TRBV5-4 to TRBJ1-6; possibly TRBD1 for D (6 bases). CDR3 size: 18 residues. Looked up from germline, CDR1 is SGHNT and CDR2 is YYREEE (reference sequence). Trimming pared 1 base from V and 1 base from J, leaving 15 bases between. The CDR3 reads CASSLTGQRKSYNSPLHF. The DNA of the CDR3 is TGTGCCAGCAGCTTGACTGGACAGCGTAAATCCTATAATTCACCCCTCCACTTT.

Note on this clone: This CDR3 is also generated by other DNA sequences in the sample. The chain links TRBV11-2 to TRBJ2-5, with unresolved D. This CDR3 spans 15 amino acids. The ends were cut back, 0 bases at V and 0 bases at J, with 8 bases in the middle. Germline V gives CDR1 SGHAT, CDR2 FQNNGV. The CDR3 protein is CASSLDPGYQETQYF. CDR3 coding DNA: TGTGCCAGCAGCTTAGATCCCGGGTACCAAGAGACCCAGTACTTC.

The CDR3 protein is CASSLNDRVYEQYF. The CDR3 coding sequence is TGTGCCAGCAGCTTGAACGACAGGGTTTACGAGCAGTACTTC. The V gene is TRBV5-4, the J gene TRBJ2-7, with TRBD1 matching 7 bases. J was trimmed by 4 bases and V by 1 base; bases with no gene match: 5. Germline V lookup: CDR1 SGHNT, CDR2 YYREEE (reference sequence). The CDR3 is 14 residues long.

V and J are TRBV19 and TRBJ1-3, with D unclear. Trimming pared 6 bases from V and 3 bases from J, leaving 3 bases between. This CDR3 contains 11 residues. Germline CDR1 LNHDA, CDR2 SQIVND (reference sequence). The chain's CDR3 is CASRHGNTIYF. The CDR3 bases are TGTGCCAGTAGACATGGAAACACCATATATTTT. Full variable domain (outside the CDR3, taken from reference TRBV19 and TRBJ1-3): DGGITQSPKYLFRKEGQNVTLSCEQNLNHDAMYWYRQDPGQGLRLIYYSQIVNDFQKGDIAEGYSVSREKKESFPLTVTSAQKNPTAFYLCASRHGNTIYFGEGSWLTVV.

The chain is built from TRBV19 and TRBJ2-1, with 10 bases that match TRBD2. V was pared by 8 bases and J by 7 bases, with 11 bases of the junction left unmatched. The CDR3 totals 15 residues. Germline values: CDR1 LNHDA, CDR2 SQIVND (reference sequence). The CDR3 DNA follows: TGTGCCAGTTTCGATCTAGCGGGAGTCGCGAATGAGCAGTTCTTC. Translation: CASFDLAGVANEQFF.

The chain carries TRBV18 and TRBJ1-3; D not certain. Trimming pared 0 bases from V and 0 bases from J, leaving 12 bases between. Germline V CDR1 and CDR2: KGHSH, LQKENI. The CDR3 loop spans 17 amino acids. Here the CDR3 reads CASSPPNVGSSGNTIYF. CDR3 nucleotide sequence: TGTGCCAGCTCACCACCGAACGTTGGGAGCTCTGGAAACACCATATATTTT.

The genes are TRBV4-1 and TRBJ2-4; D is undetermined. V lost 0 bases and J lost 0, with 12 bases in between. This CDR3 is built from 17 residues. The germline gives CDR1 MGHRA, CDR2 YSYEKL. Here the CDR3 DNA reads TGCGCCAGCAGCCAAGAACCGACCTCGCCAGCCAAAAACATTCAGTACTTC. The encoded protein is CASSQEPTSPAKNIQYF.

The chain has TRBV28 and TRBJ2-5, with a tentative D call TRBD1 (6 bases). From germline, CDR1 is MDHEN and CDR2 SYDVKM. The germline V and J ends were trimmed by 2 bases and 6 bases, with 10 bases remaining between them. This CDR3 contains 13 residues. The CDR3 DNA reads TGTGCCAGCAGTTTAGTACAGGGAAAGACCCAGTACTTC. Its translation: CASSLVQGKTQYF.

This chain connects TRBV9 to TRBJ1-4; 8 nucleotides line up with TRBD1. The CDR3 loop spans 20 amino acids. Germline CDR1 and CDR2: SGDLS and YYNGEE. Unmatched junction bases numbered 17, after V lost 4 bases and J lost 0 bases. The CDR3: CASSPSRGREGRATNEKLFF. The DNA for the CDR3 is TGTGCCAGCAGCCCATCCAGGGGGCGAGAAGGGCGTGCAACTAATGAAAAACTGTTTTTT.

The CDR3 nucleotides read TGCGCCAGCAGCTTGACCGGGACAGGGTTTGATACGCAGTATTTT. This codes for CASSLTGTGFDTQYF. The chain joins TRBV5-1 to TRBJ2-3; 9 nucleotides align to TRBD1. The germline CDR1 and CDR2 sequences are SGHRS and YFSETQ. The ends lost 1 base at V and 6 bases at J; junction bases unmatched: 6. The CDR3 has 15 amino acids.

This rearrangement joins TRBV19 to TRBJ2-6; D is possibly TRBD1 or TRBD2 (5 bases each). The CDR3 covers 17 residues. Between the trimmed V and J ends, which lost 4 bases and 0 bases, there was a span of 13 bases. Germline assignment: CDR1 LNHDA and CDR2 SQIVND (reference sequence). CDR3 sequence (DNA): TGTGCCAGTAGTAGCCCCTTGGGGGTCTCTGGGGCCAACGTCCTGACTTTC. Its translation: CASSSPLGVSGANVLTF.

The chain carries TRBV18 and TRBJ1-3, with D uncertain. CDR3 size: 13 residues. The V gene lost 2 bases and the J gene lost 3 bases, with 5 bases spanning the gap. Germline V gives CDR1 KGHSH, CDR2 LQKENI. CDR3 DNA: TGTGCCAGCTCACCATTCGGTGGAAACACCATATATTTT. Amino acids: CASSPFGGNTIYF.

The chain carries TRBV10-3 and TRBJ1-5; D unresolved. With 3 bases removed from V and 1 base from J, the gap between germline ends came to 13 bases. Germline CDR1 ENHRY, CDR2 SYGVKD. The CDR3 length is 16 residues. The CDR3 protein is CAISEILGLSNQPQHF. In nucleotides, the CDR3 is TGTGCCATCAGTGAAATTCTGGGCCTAAGCAATCAGCCCCAGCATTTT.

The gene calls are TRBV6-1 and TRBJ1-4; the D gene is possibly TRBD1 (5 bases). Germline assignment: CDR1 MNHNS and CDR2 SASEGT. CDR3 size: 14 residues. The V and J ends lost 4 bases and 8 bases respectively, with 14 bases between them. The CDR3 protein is CASSAQVGGEKLFF. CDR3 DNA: TGTGCCAGCAGTGCACAGGTAGGAGGCGAAAAACTGTTTTTT.

The CDR3 DNA reads TGTGCCAGCAGTTTATGGGGACAGGGGAACGACGAGCAGTACTTC. Translating gives CASSLWGQGNDEQYF. The chain is built from TRBV28 and TRBJ2-7; TRBD1 aligns across 10 bases. The CDR3 sequence is 15 residues long. Germline V gene lookup returns CDR1 MDHEN and CDR2 SYDVKM. The ends lost 0 bases at V and 5 bases at J; junction bases unmatched: 4.

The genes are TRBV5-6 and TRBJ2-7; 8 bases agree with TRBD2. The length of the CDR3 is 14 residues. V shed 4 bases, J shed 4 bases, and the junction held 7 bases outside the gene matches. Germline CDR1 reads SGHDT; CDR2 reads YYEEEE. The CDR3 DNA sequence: TGTGCCAGCAGCCTGACCCGGGAGGGTTACGAGCAGTACTTC. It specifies CASSLTREGYEQYF.

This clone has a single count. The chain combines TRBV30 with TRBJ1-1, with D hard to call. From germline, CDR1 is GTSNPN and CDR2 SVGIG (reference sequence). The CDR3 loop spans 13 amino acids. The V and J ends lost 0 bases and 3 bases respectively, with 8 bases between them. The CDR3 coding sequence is TGTGCCTGGAGTGTACCCCTCCACACTGAAGCTTTCTTT. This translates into CAWSVPLHTEAFF.

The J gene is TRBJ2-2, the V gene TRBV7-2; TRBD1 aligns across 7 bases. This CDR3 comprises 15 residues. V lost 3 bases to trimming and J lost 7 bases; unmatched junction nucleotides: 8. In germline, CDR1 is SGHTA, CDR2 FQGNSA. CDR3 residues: CASSFGTATGGELFF. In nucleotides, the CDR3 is TGTGCCAGCAGCTTTGGGACAGCGACGGGCGGGGAGCTGTTTTTT.

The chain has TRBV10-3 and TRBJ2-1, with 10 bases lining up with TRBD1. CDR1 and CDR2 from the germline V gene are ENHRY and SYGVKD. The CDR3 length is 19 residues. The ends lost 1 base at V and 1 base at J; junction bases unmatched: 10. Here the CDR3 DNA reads TGTGCCATCAGTGAGTTCTTTGGACAGGGGGGAGGGTCCTACAATGAGCAGTTCTTC. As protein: CAISEFFGQGGGSYNEQFF.